This entry concerns a single T cell receptor (beta chain). Its antigen is unknown. No qualities accompany the bases; no much larger clone lies one base away. This specimen belongs to a study of cytomegalovirus exposure and HLA in healthy donors (dated by TCRdb to 2017 to 2019). General notes on the study: In an earlier analysis of under 600 of the donors, around 290 Gb of sequence data and approximately 100 million unique TCR beta sequences from roughly 200 million T cells were reported. Every discovery cohort repertoire had been produced on one sequencing platform. Along with the roughly 700-subject first cohort, a separate validation cohort of over a hundred different subjects was used. Typing coverage varied by locus: roughly 629-630 donors for A, B, C, DRB1 and DQB1; approximately 500 for DQA1; around 610 for DPA1; 400 to 480 for DPB1. A later genetic analysis took genome-wide SNP genotypes for about 55% of the 666 donors and used that subset as a discovery cohort. An earlier analysis of more than 450 of the donors used high-throughput TCR beta sequencing to judge whether each TCR beta V gene segment behaved as functional or pseudogenic. To predict cytomegalovirus infection status, the study brought together high-throughput TCR immunosequencing, statistical association of individual TCRs with disease status, and machine learning. Both class I and class II loci were covered by HLA typing, at four-digit resolution. Of the roughly 400 genotyped donors, 65% to 90% fell in the genetic ancestry cluster associated with self-reported Caucasian donors. Four to six DR-DQ haplotypes were handled as single units for association and clustering because linkage in the cohort was strong. An early release covering just under 650 HLA-typed donors comprised around 300 gigabases of sequencing data and around 85 million unique TCR sequences. A later analysis re-examined previously published TCR beta repertoires from just over 650 donors and added high-resolution HLA genotyping to investigate patterns of TCR occurrence. Donor age, sex, ethnicity and CMV serostatus were compiled alongside the repertoire data. Rather than drawing on any new phenotypic data, the later analysis identified candidate immune exposures from TCR beta sequences and the way those sequences occurred across donors. The study aimed to test whether signatures of past pathogen exposure could be identified by cataloging public T cell receptors. Among almost 400 genotyped donors of the cohort, an average of around 240,000 unique TCR beta nucleotide sequences were sequenced per donor, about a sixth of them non-productive. The T cell repertoires of roughly 660 subjects were profiled by immunosequencing and related to cytomegalovirus serostatus.

The cohort comprised fewer than 750 healthy bone marrow donors. All cohort members were sampled while nominally healthy, although unrecorded immune exposures were likely present. The donor was CMV seronegative and belonged to the group of 350 or so seronegative cohort members. Every donor gave a peripheral blood sample, and the peripheral blood mononuclear cells from that sample were used for TCR beta sequencing. The Qiagen DNeasy Blood Extraction Kit was used to extract genomic DNA from the blood cell samples. Overall results and qualifications from the work: Broadly in line with IMGT annotations, most TCR beta V segments showed up in productive rearrangements about 87% or about 30% of the time in an earlier analysis of 587 of the donors. Seventeen rarely observed V segments, including chromosome 9 orphons, were excluded from the earlier analysis of several hundred of the donors because counts were too low. The classifier was reported to diagnose cytomegalovirus status with high specificity and sensitivity in both the original and validation cohorts. Some IMGT-functional V segments, including TRBV6-2 and TRBV6-3, could not be distinguished by the 87-base-pair reads and were therefore excluded. According to a later analysis, parvovirus B19, influenza, CMV and Epstein-Barr virus appeared linked to several top co-occurrence clusters. The presence/absence analyses assumed that sequencing depth was roughly uniform across donors, and that assumption may not be true. According to a later genetic analysis, donors in an Asian-associated ancestry cluster had fewer N-insertions in productive TCRs than the approximately 670-donor mean. A cluster of highly shared sequence variants was judged likely to be a technical artifact of the sequencing pipeline. The authors suggested that the approach could potentially be generalized to other disease states and immunological phenotypes. A further reported finding was that TCR beta sequences accurately predicted the HLA-A and HLA-B alleles for most subjects in the first cohort. The cohort was sequenced for TCR beta chains only, and without alpha or paired-chain data the features that could be detected were limited. A later analysis found that most CMV-associated TCR beta chains appeared HLA-restricted, with HLA associations seemingly driven largely by CMV exposure. Immune exposure information for the cohort was limited to CMV serostatus. A later analysis associated 16,951 TCR beta sequences with specific HLA alleles at a false discovery rate of 0.05. Compared with equally common non-associated chains, HLA-associated TCR beta chains in a later analysis were more clonally expanded and had lower generation probabilities. Correlated functional status among segregating V segments might reflect linkage disequilibrium, but an unknown experimental factor could not be ruled out. While some public TCRs were present in many individuals, most TCR sequences turned up only very rarely across donors. The study gave a list of 150 to 200 TCR beta chains associated with cytomegalovirus. V-gene and J-gene trimming of TCR beta chains was associated with a missense DCLRE1C variant in a later genetic analysis, and the association was replicated in an independent cohort. In a later analysis, the rate of TCR association differed among HLA loci, with DRB1 alleles having the most associated TCRs and HLA-C alleles having the fewest. When HLA alleles, especially DR and DQ, strongly co-occurred, TCR associations were difficult to assign to individual alleles. Because HLA typing was missing for some donors at each locus, association tests included only the typed subset. In vitro tests confirmed that three of the cytomegalovirus-associated TCR beta chains recognize cytomegalovirus antigens.

From its cysteine to its phenylalanine, the CDR3 spans 15 amino acids. Just the 45-base CDR3 DNA is kept, in frame starting at base 1. V is cut by 5 bases and J by 4 bases, and the space between the germline ends is 15 bases. The germline V gene specifies MNHEY as CDR1 and SVGAGI as CDR2. The method behind the library was the immunoSEQ multiplex PCR assay. The multiplex PCR relied on a mix of 60 forward primers for TCR Vbeta segments and 13 reverse primers for TCR Jbeta segments. Amplification of the CDR3 region of rearranged TCR beta genes was performed with a multiplex PCR assay on genomic DNA. On the Illumina HiSeq System, the amplified TCR beta libraries were sequenced as 87-base-pair reads. Turning to the authors' computational methods: In a later analysis, about 80 million unique TCR beta chains were counted across the approximately 620 repertoires, and roughly 11 million of these chains were shared by at least two donors. A nearest-neighbor algorithm error-corrected the raw reads and collapsed the reads into unique sequences, merging closely related sequences to remove PCR and sequencing errors. Alignment of CDR3 sequences to IMGT reference sequences was used to assign V, D and J gene segments. For a sequence to be retained, at least a six-nucleotide match to both a V gene segment and a J gene segment was required. Rearrangements were classified as productive when the CDR3 lacked stop codons and remained in frame with V and J, and all other rearrangements were classified as non-productive. CDR3 was defined according to IMGT convention as the region running from the second conserved V-encoded cysteine to the conserved J-encoded phenylalanine. The earlier analysis of 587 of the donors excluded sequences that lacked an unambiguous match to a single V gene segment. In an earlier analysis of almost 600 of the donors, a V segment was called functional when productive rearrangements were above 56.7%, and segregating when the standard deviation between donors exceeded 5%. A statistical classification framework was built to diagnose cytomegalovirus status from the catalog of TCR beta chain sequences. In a later analysis, TCR nucleotide sequences were compared against IMGT/GENE-DB human TR gene sequences so that V and J genes could be assigned. A later analysis assigned CDR3 sequences and most-parsimonious VDJ recombination scenarios with the TCRdist pipeline. A later analysis defined each TCR beta chain by its CDR3 amino acid sequence plus V-gene family, and excluded reads lacking a unique V-gene family. To address suspected cross-contamination and a sequencing artifact, a later analysis removed around 590 highly shared, low-generation-probability nucleotide sequences. In a later analysis, a clonal expansion index was calculated for each public chain from normalized within-repertoire ranks of inferred template counts. A later analysis computed generation probabilities with a VDJ recombination model fitted to out-of-frame rearrangements, and checked the results against IGoR. In a later analysis, TCR-TCR, TCR-HLA and TCR-CMV co-occurrence was scored with hypergeometric tests, and a repertoire-size bias correction was applied to TCR pairs. A later analysis estimated false discovery rates by permuting HLA or CMV assignments 20 times. In a later analysis, co-occurring TCRs were grouped using DBSCAN, and TCRdist sequence similarity was added for clustering within HLA-allele-positive subsets. Repertoires with fewer than 30,000 or more than 120,000 public chains were left out of co-occurrence clustering, as were several repertoires with anomalous nucleotide sharing. The table was pulled from immuneACCESS by TCRdb, which kept in-frame rearrangements only. Such tables lose some clones; where checked, under half of the loss comes from unresolved V genes, and the rest has no known cause. D and trimming come from the DNA, and the V and J calls and clone size come from that table. Present in this sample are about 160,000 clones, 65% to 85% of which were seen just once. Together, the top ten hold less than 3% of the sample.

Recombination joined TRBV6-5 with TRBJ2-1; D gene: possibly TRBD2, on 7 matching bases. Sequenced: PBMCs. This sequence was found in a male donor in good health and CMV-seronegative. The nucleotides are TGTGCCAGCAGTGTTCCTCGGGGGGCTTACAATGAGCAGTTCTTC. This translates into CASSVPRGAYNEQFF.